Reported below is one T cell receptor beta chain. What it recognizes is unknown. This entry belongs to a study of T cell responses to AZD1222 COVID-19 vaccine. About the study: Doses given second, at about 4 or about 12 weeks, were pooled.

Broader study findings: Spike-specific TCR depth and breadth grew after two AZD1222 doses. Scientists sampled the repertoires only once the peak T cell response had passed.

Per the germline V gene, CDR1 is LNHDA and CDR2 is SQIVND (reference sequence). With 7 bases clipped from V and 6 bases from J, the junction kept 5 bases outside the gene matches. The CDR3 runs to 14 residues. The repertoire was sequenced with immunoSEQ multiplex PCR; TCRdb's copy has only in-frame clones and lacks some. The sample lists about 110,000 clones; around 90% were seen once. The clonotype was recovered from an adult in good health. The sequencing here drew on peripheral blood, taken on day 0 of AZD1222 vaccination. This chain uses TRBV19 with TRBJ2-1; 11 bases map to TRBD2. This CDR3 reads CASKPSGGINEQFF. CDR3 DNA sequence: TGTGCCAGTAAGCCTAGCGGGGGGATCAATGAGCAGTTCTTC.